This paragraph covers one T cell receptor (beta chain) sequence. This record belongs to a study of shared clonotypes between healthy human individuals. The germline V gene has CDR1 SQVTM and CDR2 ANQGSEA. V lost 6 bases to trimming and J lost 6 bases, with 14 bases between them. This CDR3 contains 13 residues. Positive CCR7 selection of CD45RO-negative cells yielded the naive CD8 cells, and terminally differentiated effector memory CD45RA+ cells were excluded. It was at deep level that the assay was run. Some clones are missing from TCRdb's copy, which holds only in-frame ones; the method was immunoSEQ multiplex PCR. The table shows about 2.1 million clones, with about 93% occurring only once.

Sequenced input: naive CD8+ T cells from PBMCs. This clonotype was sampled from a man aged 18 to 30 in good health. Some clones in this sample may be carry-over from other donors' samples. The V call is TRBV29-1, the J call TRBJ2-2, with D perhaps TRBD2 (5 bases). CDR3 bases: TGCAGCGTGAGAAGGGAGAGCGCCGGGGAGCTGTTTTTT. Encoded protein: CSVRRESAGELFF.